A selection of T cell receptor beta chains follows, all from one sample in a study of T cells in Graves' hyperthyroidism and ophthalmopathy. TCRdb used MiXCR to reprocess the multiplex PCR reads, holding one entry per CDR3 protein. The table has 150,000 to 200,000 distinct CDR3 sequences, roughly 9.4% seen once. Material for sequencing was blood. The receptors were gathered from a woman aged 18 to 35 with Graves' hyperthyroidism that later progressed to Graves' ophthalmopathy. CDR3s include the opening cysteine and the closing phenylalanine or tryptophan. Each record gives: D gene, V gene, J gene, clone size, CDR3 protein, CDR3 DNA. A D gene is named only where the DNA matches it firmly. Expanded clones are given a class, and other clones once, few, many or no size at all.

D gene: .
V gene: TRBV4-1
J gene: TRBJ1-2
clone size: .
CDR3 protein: CASATPGSNYGYTF
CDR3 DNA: TGCGCCAGCGCGACCCCGGGGAGTAACTATGGCTACACCTTC

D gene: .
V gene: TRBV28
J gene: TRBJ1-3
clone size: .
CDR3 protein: CANSLIGSAGNTIYF
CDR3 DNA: TGTGCCAACAGTTTGATAGGCTCTGCAGGAAACACCATATATTTT

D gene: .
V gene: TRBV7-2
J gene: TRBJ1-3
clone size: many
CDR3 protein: CASSRGNWGNTIYF
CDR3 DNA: TGTGCCAGCAGCCGCGGTAATTGGGGAAACACCATATATTTT

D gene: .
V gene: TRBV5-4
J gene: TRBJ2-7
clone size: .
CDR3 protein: CASSLDGGLREQYF
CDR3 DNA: TGTGCCAGCAGCTTGGATGGGGGACTTAGGGAGCAGTACTTC

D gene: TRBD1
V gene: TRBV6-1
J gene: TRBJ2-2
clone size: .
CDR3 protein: CASSKRQGLISDTGELFF
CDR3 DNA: TGTGCCAGCAGTAAAAGACAGGGTCTCATCAGTGACACCGGGGAGCTGTTTTTT

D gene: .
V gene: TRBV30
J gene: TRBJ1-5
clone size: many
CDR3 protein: CAWSVPEHSNQPQHF
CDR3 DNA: TGTGCCTGGAGTGTACCAGAGCATAGCAATCAGCCCCAGCATTTT

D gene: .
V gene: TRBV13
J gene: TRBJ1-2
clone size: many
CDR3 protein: CASSLDQGRNGYTF
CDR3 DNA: TGTGCCAGCAGCTTAGATCAGGGGCGGAATGGCTACACCTTC

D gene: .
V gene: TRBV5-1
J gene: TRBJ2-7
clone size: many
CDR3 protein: CASSGKGRAYEQYF
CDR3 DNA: TGCGCCAGCAGCGGCAAAGGACGGGCCTACGAGCAGTACTTC

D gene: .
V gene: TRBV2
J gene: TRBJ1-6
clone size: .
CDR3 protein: CASSGERTVNSPLHF
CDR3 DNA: TGTGCCAGCAGTGGAGAGCGGACGGTAAATTCACCCCTCCACTTT

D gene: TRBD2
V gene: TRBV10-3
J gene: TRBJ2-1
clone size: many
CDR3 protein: CAISRGGNEQFF
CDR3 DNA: TGTGCCATCAGTAGGGGAGGGAATGAGCAGTTCTTC

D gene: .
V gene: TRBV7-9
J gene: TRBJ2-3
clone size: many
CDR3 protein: CASSPRVQRTDTQYF
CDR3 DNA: TGTGCCAGCAGCCCCCGGGTACAGCGCACAGATACGCAGTATTTT

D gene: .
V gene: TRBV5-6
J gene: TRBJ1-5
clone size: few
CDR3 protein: CASSLTGRQPQHF
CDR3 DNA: TGTGCCAGCAGCTTGACAGGGCGGCAGCCCCAGCATTTT

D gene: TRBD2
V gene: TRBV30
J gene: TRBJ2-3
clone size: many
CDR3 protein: CAWSAAGGTDTQYF
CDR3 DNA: TGTGCCTGGAGTGCAGCGGGAGGTACAGATACGCAGTATTTT

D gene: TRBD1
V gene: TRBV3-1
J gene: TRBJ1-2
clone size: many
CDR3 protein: CASSPGQGDYGYTF
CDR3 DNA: TGTGCCAGCAGCCCGGGACAGGGGGACTATGGCTACACCTTC

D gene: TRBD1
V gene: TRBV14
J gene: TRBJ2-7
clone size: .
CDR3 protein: CASSEGVGQGLDEQYF
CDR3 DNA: TGTGCCAGCAGCGAGGGGGTAGGACAGGGTTTGGACGAGCAGTACTTC

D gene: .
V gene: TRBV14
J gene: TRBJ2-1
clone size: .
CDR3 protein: CASSQAQGSYNQQFF
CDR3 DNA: TGTGCCAGCAGCCAAGCCCAGGGATCCTACAATCAGCAGTTCTTC

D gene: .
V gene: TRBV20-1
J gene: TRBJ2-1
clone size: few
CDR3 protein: CSARGRGSKPSSSYNEQFF
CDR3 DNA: TGCAGTGCTAGAGGTCGCGGCTCAAAACCTAGCAGCTCCTACAATGAGCAGTTCTTC

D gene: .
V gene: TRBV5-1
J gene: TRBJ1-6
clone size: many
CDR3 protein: CASSLEANSPLHF
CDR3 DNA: TGCGCCAGCAGCTTGGAAGCGAATTCACCCCTCCACTTT

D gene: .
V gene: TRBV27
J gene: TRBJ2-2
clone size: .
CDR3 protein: CASSPNKEWNTGELFF
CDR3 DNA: TGTGCCAGCAGTCCTAATAAGGAATGGAACACCGGGGAGCTGTTTTTT

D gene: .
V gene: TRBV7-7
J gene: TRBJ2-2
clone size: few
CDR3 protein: CASSLVAGGELFF
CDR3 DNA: TGTGCCAGCAGCTTAGTCGCGGGCGGGGAGCTGTTTTTT

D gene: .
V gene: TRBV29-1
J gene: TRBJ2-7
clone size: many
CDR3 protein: CSAVFRGGPYEQYF
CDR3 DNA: TGCAGCGCCGTTTTCCGAGGAGGACCCTACGAGCAGTACTTC

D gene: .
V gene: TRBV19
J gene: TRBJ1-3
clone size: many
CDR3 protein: CASSRQGNTIYF
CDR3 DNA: TGTGCCAGTAGTAGACAGGGAAACACCATATATTTT

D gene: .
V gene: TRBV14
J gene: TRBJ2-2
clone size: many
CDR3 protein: CASSHRTGELFF
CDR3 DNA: TGTGCCAGCAGCCACAGGACCGGGGAGCTGTTTTTT

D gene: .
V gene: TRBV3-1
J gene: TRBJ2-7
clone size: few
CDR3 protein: CASSQDRASDEQYF
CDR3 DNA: TGTGCCAGCAGCCAAGACAGGGCTAGTGACGAGCAGTACTTC

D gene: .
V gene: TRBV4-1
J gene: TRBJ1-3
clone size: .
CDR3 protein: CASSQGTVGVTGNTIYF
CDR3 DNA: TGCGCCAGCAGCCAAGGGACCGTTGGAGTAACTGGAAACACCATATATTTT

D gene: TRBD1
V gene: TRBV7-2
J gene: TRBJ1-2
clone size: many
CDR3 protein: CASSLNRGQNGYTF
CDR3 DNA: TGTGCCAGCAGCTTAAACAGGGGCCAAAATGGCTACACCTTC

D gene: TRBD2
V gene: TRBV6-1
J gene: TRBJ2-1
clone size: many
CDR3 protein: CASSPPGLAGDNEQFF
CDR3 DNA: TGTGCCAGCAGTCCCCCCGGACTAGCGGGAGACAATGAGCAGTTCTTC

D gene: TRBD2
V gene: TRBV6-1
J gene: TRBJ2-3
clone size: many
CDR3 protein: CASSGSGGPSADTQYF
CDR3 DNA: TGTGCCAGCAGTGGGTCGGGGGGGCCTTCCGCAGATACGCAGTATTTT

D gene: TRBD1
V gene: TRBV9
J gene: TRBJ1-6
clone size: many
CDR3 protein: CASSVGLTGVGSPLHF
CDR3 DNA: TGTGCCAGCAGCGTAGGATTGACAGGGGTCGGGTCACCCCTCCACTTT

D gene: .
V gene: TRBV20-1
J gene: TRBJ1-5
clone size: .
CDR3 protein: CSARDLRKTVSSNQPQHF
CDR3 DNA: TGCAGTGCTAGAGATTTGAGGAAGACCGTCTCTAGCAATCAGCCCCAGCATTTT

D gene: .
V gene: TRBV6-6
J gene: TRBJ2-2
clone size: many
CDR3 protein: CASSYSGQNTGELFF
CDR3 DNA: TGTGCCAGCAGTTACTCGGGCCAAAACACCGGGGAGCTGTTTTTT

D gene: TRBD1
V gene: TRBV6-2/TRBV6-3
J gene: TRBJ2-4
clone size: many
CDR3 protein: CASSPGTGTLIQYF
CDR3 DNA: TGTGCCAGCAGTCCCGGGACAGGGACCCTCATTCAGTACTTC

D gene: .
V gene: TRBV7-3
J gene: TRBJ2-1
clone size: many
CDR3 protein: CASSLKPGHRYNEQFF
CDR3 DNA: TGTGCCAGCAGCTTAAAACCGGGACACCGCTACAATGAGCAGTTCTTC

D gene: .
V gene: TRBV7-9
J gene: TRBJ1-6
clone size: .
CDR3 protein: CASSLWGGPLHF
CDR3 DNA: TGTGCCAGCAGCTTGTGGGGGGGCCCCCTCCACTTT

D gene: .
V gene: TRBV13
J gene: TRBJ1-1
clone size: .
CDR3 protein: CASSLGQSIGFGEAFF
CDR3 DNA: TGTGCCAGCAGCTTAGGACAGTCCATTGGGTTCGGTGAAGCTTTCTTT

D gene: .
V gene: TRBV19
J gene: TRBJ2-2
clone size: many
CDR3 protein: CASSWTGPDTGELFF
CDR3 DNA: TGTGCCAGTAGCTGGACCGGACCGGACACCGGGGAGCTGTTTTTT

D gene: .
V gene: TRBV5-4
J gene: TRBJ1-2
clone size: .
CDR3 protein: CASSNEVLNYGYTF
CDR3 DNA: TGTGCCAGCAGCAACGAAGTATTAAACTATGGCTACACCTTC